The 24 T cell receptor beta chains presented below share a single source sample, sequenced in a study of blood T cell repertoires in COVID-19. Produced via immunoSEQ multiplex PCR; TCRdb's table is partial and in-frame only. Among fewer than 200,000 clones listed, about 74% were seen once. Input material: peripheral blood. These receptors were taken from an elderly woman with acute or convalescent COVID-19.

This sequence joins TRBV27 and TRBJ2-7; 7 positions match TRBD2. The CDR3 runs to 18 residues. Germline V gene data show CDR1 as MNHEY and CDR2 as SMNVEV (reference sequence). V lost 5 bases and J lost 0; bases outside the gene matches: 16. Here the CDR3 reads CASSLKGPLAGTSYEQYF. CDR3 DNA sequence: TGTGCCAGCAGTCTGAAGGGGCCTTTAGCGGGCACCTCCTACGAGCAGTACTTC.

The V call is TRBV2, the J call TRBJ1-6; no definite D call. Germline lookup yields CDR1 SNHLY and CDR2 FYNNEI. Trimming cost V 2 bases and J 7 bases, with 12 bases left between them. The CDR3 is 15 residues long. CDR3 region: CASSERREGNSPLHF. The CDR3 DNA follows: TGTGCCAGCAGTGAAAGGAGAGAGGGCAATTCACCCCTCCACTTT. Complete variable domain (other parts from reference TRBV2 and TRBJ1-6): EPEVTQTPSHQVTQMGQEVILRCVPISNHLYFYWYRQILGQKVEFLVSFYNNEISEKSEIFDDQFSVERPDGSNFTLKIRSTKLEDSAMYFCASSERREGNSPLHFGNGTRLTVT.

This sequence joins TRBV27 and TRBJ1-6, with TRBD1 as a possible D gene (6 bases). This CDR3 region has 15 residues. V lost 2 bases and J lost 8, with 13 bases in between. CDR1 is MNHEY, CDR2 SMNVEV, per germline (reference sequence). CDR3 in DNA: TGTGCCAGCAGTTTAATGGGCAGGGGTGATTCACCCCTCCACTTT. Protein product: CASSLMGRGDSPLHF.

The V call is TRBV6-5, the J call TRBJ2-1; TRBD2 agrees at 8 bases. V lost 8 bases and J lost 10; bases outside the gene matches: 13. The germline V gene has CDR1 MNHEY and CDR2 SVGAGI. This CDR3 has 14 residues. The CDR3 here is CASGMISGTGEQFF. Here the CDR3 DNA reads TGTGCCAGCGGGATGATTAGCGGGACTGGGGAGCAGTTCTTC.

The chain uses TRBV27 and TRBJ2-6; D is perhaps TRBD1 (6 bases). Deletions cut 6 bases from V and 0 bases from J, with 9 bases between. The CDR3 contains 15 residues. CDR1 is MNHEY, CDR2 SMNVEV, per germline (reference sequence). This chain's CDR3 is CASSPRGSGANVLTF. For the CDR3, the DNA is TGTGCCAGCAGCCCCAGGGGCTCTGGGGCCAACGTCCTGACTTTC.

The rearrangement uses TRBV28 and TRBJ2-7; D is perhaps TRBD1 (6 bases). Germline-derived CDR1 and CDR2 are MDHEN and SYDVKM. The length of the CDR3 is 12 residues. V dropped 5 bases and J dropped 12 bases, with 17 bases sitting between them. CDR3 in amino acids: CASSDLGGAPYF. CDR3 coding DNA: TGTGCCAGCAGTGATTTAGGGGGAGCACCGTACTTC.

The chain recombines TRBV9 with TRBJ1-3; 8 positions match TRBD1. Trimming cost V 3 bases and J 2 bases; bases outside gene matches: 7. This CDR3 region has 16 residues. Germline loops: CDR1 SGDLS, CDR2 YYNGEE. CDR3 DNA sequence: TGTGCCAGCAGCGGGGGCAGGGGGCCGGCTGGAAACACCATATATTTT. It specifies CASSGGRGPAGNTIYF.

CDR3 protein: CASSLAVDSGANVLTF. The DNA of the CDR3 is TGCGCCAGCAGCTTGGCCGTAGACTCTGGGGCCAACGTCCTGACTTTC. The V gene is TRBV5-1, the J gene TRBJ2-6; D gene ambiguous. Per germline, CDR1 SGHRS and CDR2 YFSETQ. V shed 0 bases and J shed 0 bases, with 7 bases lying between them. The CDR3 consists of 16 residues.

J is TRBJ2-1 and V is TRBV5-1, with 7 bases aligning to TRBD2. V was pared by 4 bases and J by 0 bases, with 4 bases of the junction left unmatched. The V gene's germline CDR1 is SGHRS and CDR2 YFSETQ. This CDR3 is 15 amino acids long. CDR3 region: CASSPGGISYNEQFF. The CDR3 DNA follows: TGCGCCAGCAGCCCCGGGGGGATCTCCTACAATGAGCAGTTCTTC. Filled out from reference TRBV5-1 and TRBJ2-1, the complete variable domain reads KAGVTQTPRYLIKTRGQQVTLSCSPISGHRSVSWYQQTPGQGLQFLFEYFSETQRNKGNFPGRFSGRQFSNSRSEMNVSTLELGDSALYLCASSPGGISYNEQFFGPGTRLTVL.

This clone appeared once. The gene calls are TRBV15 and TRBJ1-5, with D perhaps TRBD1 (5 bases). V was clipped by 1 base and J by 5 bases, with 15 bases between them. The CDR3 has 16 amino acids. CDR1 is LNHNV, CDR2 YYDKDF, per germline (reference sequence). The CDR3 sequence: CATSRVLFEGDQPQHF. In DNA form, the CDR3 reads TGTGCCACCAGCAGAGTACTTTTCGAAGGGGATCAGCCCCAGCATTTT.

The genes are TRBV10-3 and TRBJ2-7; 8 nucleotides match TRBD2. Germline CDR1 and CDR2: ENHRY and SYGVKD. V lost 3 bases to trimming and J lost 2 bases; unmatched junction nucleotides: 12. This CDR3 contains 17 residues. For the CDR3, the DNA is TGTGCCATCAGTGATGCGGATCGGGCGGGGGGCACCTACGAGCAGTACTTC. This encodes CAISDADRAGGTYEQYF.

A single count supports this clone. The V call is TRBV27, the J call TRBJ2-7; 7 positions match TRBD1. CDR3 length: 13 amino acids. V dropped 7 bases and J dropped 0; count of bases not matched to a gene: 3. Per germline, CDR1 MNHEY and CDR2 SMNVEV (reference sequence). The CDR3, as DNA: TGTGCCAGCAAGGGACAGAGCTCCTACGAGCAGTACTTC. Translation: CASKGQSSYEQYF.

The CDR3 nucleotides are TGTGCCACCGGGTGGGGGCTCCAAGAGACCCAGTACTTC. It yields the protein CATGWGLQETQYF. The chain combines TRBV24-1 with TRBJ2-5; weak D call: TRBD1 (6 bases). The CDR3 is 13 amino acids. The germline V gene encodes CDR1 KGHDR and CDR2 SFDVKD. Trimming took 9 bases from V and 1 from J, leaving 11 bases between them.

This chain connects TRBV3-1 (or the pseudogene TRBV3-2) to TRBJ1-3; tentative D call: TRBD1 (6 bases). Trimming pared 1 base from V and 3 bases from J, leaving 10 bases between. Germline V gene lookup returns CDR1 LGHDT and CDR2 YNNKEL (reference sequence). There are 15 residues in the CDR3. The CDR3 DNA reads TGTGCCAGCAGCCAAGGGCAGGGGCTTGGAAACACCATATATTTT. Its translation is CASSQGQGLGNTIYF.

The rearrangement links TRBV28 to TRBJ1-1, with D perhaps matching TRBD1 (5 bases). V lost 3 bases and J 6 bases, leaving 20 bases between the germline ends. CDR1 is MDHEN, CDR2 SYDVKM, per germline. The CDR3 is made up of 16 amino acids. The chain's CDR3 is CASSFQGGNILAEAFF. CDR3 in DNA: TGTGCCAGCAGTTTCCAGGGCGGGAACATTCTCGCTGAAGCTTTCTTT.

This chain links TRBV3-1 (or the pseudogene TRBV3-2) with TRBJ1-1, with D uncertain. This CDR3 is 14 amino acids long. The ends were cut back, 1 base at V and 7 bases at J, with 13 bases in the middle. Germline V gene sequence: CDR1 LGHDT, CDR2 YNNKEL (reference sequence). This CDR3 is CASSQARGDGEAFF. Written as DNA, the CDR3 is TGTGCCAGCAGCCAAGCACGGGGAGATGGTGAAGCTTTCTTT.

This clone was seen a few times. V and J are TRBV6-1 and TRBJ1-4, with 8 bases fitting TRBD1. The CDR3 length is 22 residues. With 2 bases clipped from V and 0 bases from J, the junction kept 20 bases outside the gene matches. Germline lookup yields CDR1 MNHNS and CDR2 SASEGT. CDR3 loop: CASSEQGAYDVRALTTNEKLFF. Written as DNA, the CDR3 is TGTGCCAGCAGTGAACAGGGGGCATACGACGTTAGGGCCTTAACAACTAATGAAAAACTGTTTTTT.

The rearrangement joins TRBV2 to TRBJ1-1; the D is unclear. This CDR3 comprises 11 residues. The germline CDR1 and CDR2 sequences are SNHLY and FYNNEI. The germline V and J ends were trimmed by 5 bases and 6 bases, with 7 bases remaining between them. The chain's CDR3 is CASSLWSEAFF. CDR3 sequence (DNA): TGTGCCAGCAGTCTATGGTCTGAAGCTTTCTTT.

This CDR3 reads CASSPRTSGAANTGELFF. The CDR3 DNA follows: TGTGCCAGCTCACCGCGGACTAGCGGAGCTGCGAACACCGGGGAGCTGTTTTTT. The chain couples TRBV18 to TRBJ2-2, with 10 bases lining up with TRBD2. The CDR3 spans 18 residues. The V and J ends lost 3 bases and 0 bases, in that order; junction bases with no gene match: 7. Germline CDR1 and CDR2: KGHSH and LQKENI.

V usage is TRBV5-4 and J usage is TRBJ1-5; TRBD1 is a possible D gene (5 bases). CDR3 length equals 14 residues. CDR1 SGHNT and CDR2 YYREEE come from the germline V gene (reference sequence). Trimming left V 4 bases short and J 1 base short, with 9 bases between. CDR3 nucleotide sequence: TGTGCCAGCAGCCAGGGCTTGAGCAATCAGCCCCAGCATTTT. It encodes CASSQGLSNQPQHF.

The J gene is TRBJ1-6, the V gene TRBV2; 8 nucleotides agree with TRBD1. J lost 7 bases, V lost 8 bases, and 4 bases had no gene match. CDR1 and CDR2 from the germline V gene are SNHLY and FYNNEI. This CDR3 contains 13 residues. The CDR3 sequence: CASGDRPNSPLHF. CDR3 DNA: TGTGCCAGCGGGGACAGGCCGAATTCACCCCTCCACTTT.

V is TRBV18 and J is TRBJ2-1, with TRBD2 matching 7 bases. The V gene's germline CDR1 is KGHSH and CDR2 LQKENI. The CDR3 covers 13 residues. V trimming: 3 bases; J trimming: 5 bases; junction bases outside the gene matches: 1. The CDR3 reads CASSPGTNNEQFF. CDR3 bases: TGTGCCAGCTCACCGGGGACTAACAATGAGCAGTTCTTC.

This clone has more than one count but fewer than ten. This rearrangement joins TRBV27 to TRBJ2-2; D gene unclear. The CDR3 extends over 15 amino acids. Trimming took off 3 bases at V and 1 base at J, with 9 bases between the two ends. Germline V gene lookup returns CDR1 MNHEY and CDR2 SMNVEV (reference sequence). Here the CDR3 reads CASSFRHGNTGELFF. CDR3 in DNA: TGTGCCAGCAGTTTCAGGCATGGGAACACCGGGGAGCTGTTTTTT.

This chain joins TRBV5-1 and TRBJ1-5; 7 bases are shared with TRBD1. The CDR3 is 14 amino acids. Germline V gives CDR1 SGHRS, CDR2 YFSETQ. V lost 0 bases and J lost 6; bases outside the gene matches: 3. CDR3 bases: TGCGCCAGCAGCTTGGGAGGGGGCGGTCAGCCCCAGCATTTT. It codes for CASSLGGGGQPQHF. The full variable domain, in which reference TRBV5-1 and TRBJ1-5 provide the parts outside the CDR3, is KAGVTQTPRYLIKTRGQQVTLSCSPISGHRSVSWYQQTPGQGLQFLFEYFSETQRNKGNFPGRFSGRQFSNSRSEMNVSTLELGDSALYLCASSLGGGGQPQHFGDGTRLSIL.